The entry below describes one T cell receptor (beta chain). The antigen remains undetermined. After removal of 5 bases from V and 0 bases from J, the junction contained 12 bases not matched to a gene. Germline CDR1 reads PRHDT; CDR2 reads FYEKMQ (reference sequence). The CDR3 contains 18 residues. CEF-cultured naive and memory CD4+ T cell DNA got survey-level sequencing. TCRdb's table, derived via immunoSEQ multiplex PCR, lists solely in-frame clones and lacks some. The sample contains about 36,000 clones, 77% of which appear only once. This sample is drawn from a study of CD4 T cells in relation to SARS-CoV-2 and coronaviruses.

This TCR came from an adult with COVID-19. The specimen sequenced was memory CD4+ T cells from PBMCs, cultured in vitro. V is TRBV13 and J is TRBJ2-1; 8 bases fit TRBD2. The CDR3: CASSRAGVTMYSYNEQFF. CDR3 nucleotide sequence: TGTGCCAGCAGCCGAGCGGGAGTAACGATGTACTCCTACAATGAGCAGTTCTTC. The full variable domain, its missing parts supplied by reference TRBV13 and TRBJ2-1, is AAGVIQSPRHLIKEKRETATLKCYPIPRHDTVYWYQQGPGQDPQFLISFYEKMQSDKGSIPDRFSAQQFSDYHSELNMSSLELGDSALYFCASSRAGVTMYSYNEQFFGPGTRLTVL.